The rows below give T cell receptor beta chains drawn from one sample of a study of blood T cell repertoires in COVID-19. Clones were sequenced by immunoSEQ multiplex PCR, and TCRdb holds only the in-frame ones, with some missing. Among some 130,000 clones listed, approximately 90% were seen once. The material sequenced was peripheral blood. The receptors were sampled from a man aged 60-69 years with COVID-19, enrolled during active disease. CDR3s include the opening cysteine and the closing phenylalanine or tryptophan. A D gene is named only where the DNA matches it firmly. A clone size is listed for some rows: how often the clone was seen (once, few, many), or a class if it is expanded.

CDR3: CASSRGGNTGELFF
DNA: TGTGCCAGCAGCCGGGGGGGGAACACCGGGGAGCTGTTTTTT
D: TRBD2
V: TRBV11-3
J: TRBJ2-2
size: .

CDR3: CASSLTASTDTQYF
DNA: TGCGCCAGCAGCTTGACAGCTAGCACAGATACGCAGTATTTT
D: .
V: TRBV5-1
J: TRBJ2-3
size: .

CDR3: CASSQRRGGASNEKLFF
DNA: TGTGCCAGCAGCCAAAGGAGGGGGGGCGCGTCTAATGAAAAACTGTTTTTT
D: .
V: TRBV3-1/TRBV3-2
J: TRBJ1-4
size: .

CDR3: CASSIMEVRYNEQFF
DNA: TGTGCCAGTAGTATAATGGAGGTCAGATACAATGAGCAGTTCTTC
D: .
V: TRBV19
J: TRBJ2-1
size: .

CDR3: CASSFGSSQPQHF
DNA: TGTGCCAGCAGCTTCGGTTCTTCTCAGCCCCAGCATTTT
D: .
V: TRBV7-2
J: TRBJ1-5
size: .

CDR3: CASSPGGALGYTF
DNA: TGCGCCAGCAGCCCAGGGGGTGCCCTTGGCTACACCTTC
D: TRBD1
V: TRBV5-1
J: TRBJ1-2
size: once

CDR3: CASSLEIIGVSYNSPLHF
DNA: TGTGCCAGCAGCTTAGAGATTATCGGGGTCTCCTATAATTCACCCCTCCACTTT
D: .
V: TRBV7-2
J: TRBJ1-6
size: .

CDR3: CASSPVTTGGITEAFF
DNA: TGTGCCAGCAGCCCAGTTACGACAGGGGGCATCACTGAAGCTTTCTTT
D: TRBD1
V: TRBV7-2
J: TRBJ1-1
size: once

CDR3: CASSFDRERGYTF
DNA: TGTGCCAGCAGCTTCGACAGAGAACGTGGCTACACCTTC
D: .
V: TRBV7-2
J: TRBJ1-2
size: .

CDR3: CASSQTIWDRSSYEQYF
DNA: TGTGCCAGCAGTCAGACAATCTGGGACAGGTCCTCCTACGAGCAGTACTTC
D: TRBD1
V: TRBV6-6
J: TRBJ2-7
size: once

CDR3: CASSLKFLSLRDRGHEQYF
DNA: TGTGCCAGCAGTTTAAAATTTCTCTCGCTTAGGGACAGAGGCCACGAGCAGTACTTC
D: TRBD1
V: TRBV27
J: TRBJ2-7
size: .

CDR3: CASSLWPGRGDSPLHF
DNA: TGCGCCAGCAGCTTGTGGCCGGGGCGGGGGGATTCACCCCTCCACTTT
D: .
V: TRBV5-1
J: TRBJ1-6
size: .

CDR3: CASSWGGVSYNEQFF
DNA: TGTGCCAGCAGTTGGGGCGGAGTCTCCTACAATGAGCAGTTCTTC
D: .
V: TRBV11-2
J: TRBJ2-1
size: .

CDR3: CASSSLAGVYNEQFF
DNA: TGCGCCAGCAGCTCTTTAGCGGGGGTCTACAATGAGCAGTTCTTC
D: TRBD2
V: TRBV5-1
J: TRBJ2-1
size: once

CDR3: CASRREVQPQHF
DNA: TGTGCCAGCCGGCGTGAGGTTCAGCCCCAGCATTTT
D: .
V: TRBV12-3/TRBV12-4
J: TRBJ1-5
size: .

CDR3: CASSYRDRDGETQYF
DNA: TGTGCCAGCAGCTATCGGGACAGAGACGGAGAGACCCAGTACTTC
D: TRBD1
V: TRBV13
J: TRBJ2-5
size: few

CDR3: CASSREGGRLHEQYF
DNA: TGTGCCAGCAGTCGCGAAGGGGGCAGGCTCCACGAGCAGTACTTC
D: TRBD1
V: TRBV6-5
J: TRBJ2-7
size: .

CDR3: CASSTGPNYGYTF
DNA: TGTGCCAGCAGCACAGGCCCTAACTATGGCTACACCTTC
D: .
V: TRBV2
J: TRBJ1-2
size: .

CDR3: CASSYEGSPLHF
DNA: TGTGCCAGCAGTTACGAGGGCTCACCCCTCCACTTT
D: .
V: TRBV6-5
J: TRBJ1-6
size: .

CDR3: CAWSRGGSRGRSPLHF
DNA: TGTGCCTGGAGTAGAGGCGGATCCCGAGGGCGTTCACCCCTCCACTTT
D: .
V: TRBV30
J: TRBJ1-6
size: .

CDR3: CASSNRRGAGNTIYF
DNA: TGTGCCAGCAGCAACCGTCGGGGGGCTGGAAACACCATATATTTT
D: .
V: TRBV5-4
J: TRBJ1-3
size: few

CDR3: CASSLGGVAGHSYEQYF
DNA: TGTGCCAGCAGCCTCGGAGGGGTAGCGGGGCACTCCTACGAGCAGTACTTC
D: TRBD2
V: TRBV7-9
J: TRBJ2-7
size: .

CDR3: CASSPRGQGDTEAFF
DNA: TGTGCCAGCAGCCCCCGAGGACAGGGGGACACTGAAGCTTTCTTT
D: TRBD1
V: TRBV7-3
J: TRBJ1-1
size: .

CDR3: CAWSRFGQQETEAFF
DNA: TGTGCCTGGAGTCGTTTCGGACAGCAAGAAACTGAAGCTTTCTTT
D: .
V: TRBV30
J: TRBJ1-1
size: .

CDR3: CASSLSGTGGTDTQYF
DNA: TGTGCCAGCAGCTTAAGTGGGACAGGGGGCACAGATACGCAGTATTTT
D: TRBD1
V: TRBV7-3
J: TRBJ2-3
size: .

CDR3: CASSPLQGRPGANVLTF
DNA: TGTGCCAGCAGCCCCCTACAGGGGAGGCCTGGGGCCAACGTCCTGACTTTC
D: .
V: TRBV3-1/TRBV3-2
J: TRBJ2-6
size: .

CDR3: CASSLVGAKDTQYF
DNA: TGCGCCAGCAGCTTGGTTGGGGCTAAAGATACGCAGTATTTT
D: .
V: TRBV5-1
J: TRBJ2-3
size: .

CDR3: CASSYSRQGQNTEAFF
DNA: TGTGCCAGCAGTTACTCTAGACAGGGCCAGAACACTGAAGCTTTCTTT
D: TRBD1
V: TRBV6-2/TRBV6-3
J: TRBJ1-1
size: .

CDR3: CASSSPGTVSSPLHF
DNA: TGTGCCAGCAGCTCCCCCGGGACAGTGAGCTCACCCCTCCACTTT
D: TRBD1
V: TRBV5-8
J: TRBJ1-6
size: .

CDR3: CASSTTSGATDTQYF
DNA: TGTGCCAGCAGCACGACTAGCGGAGCCACAGATACGCAGTATTTT
D: TRBD2
V: TRBV9
J: TRBJ2-3
size: .

CDR3: CASSLTGFGNTIYF
DNA: TGTGCCAGCAGCTTGACGGGTTTTGGAAACACCATATATTTT
D: .
V: TRBV5-5
J: TRBJ1-3
size: .

CDR3: CASSSSGLKGTGGGRGYTF
DNA: TGTGCCAGTAGTTCATCGGGCTTGAAGGGGACAGGGGGAGGGCGAGGCTACACCTTC
D: TRBD1
V: TRBV19
J: TRBJ1-2
size: .

CDR3: CAWIPGQGYSPLHF
DNA: TGTGCCTGGATTCCGGGACAGGGGTATTCACCCCTCCACTTT
D: TRBD1
V: TRBV30
J: TRBJ1-6
size: .

CDR3: CASRAQVSNYGYTF
DNA: TGTGCCAGCAGGGCCCAGGTTTCTAACTATGGCTACACCTTC
D: .
V: TRBV21-1
J: TRBJ1-2
size: .

CDR3: CSVGPDRVIYGYTF
DNA: TGCAGCGTTGGGCCGGACAGGGTTATCTATGGCTACACCTTC
D: TRBD1
V: TRBV29-1
J: TRBJ1-2
size: .

CDR3: CASSTGQGARGYEQYF
DNA: TGTGCCAGCAGCACAGGACAGGGGGCGAGAGGATACGAGCAGTACTTC
D: TRBD1
V: TRBV5-8
J: TRBJ2-7
size: few

CDR3: CASSGDRLYGYTF
DNA: TGTGCCAGCAGTGGGGACAGGCTGTATGGCTACACCTTC
D: TRBD1
V: TRBV2
J: TRBJ1-2
size: once

CDR3: CASSLIGVNSPLHF
DNA: TGTGCCAGCAGTTTAATAGGGGTTAATTCACCCCTCCACTTT
D: .
V: TRBV28
J: TRBJ1-6
size: .

CDR3: CAWSVGSRDTEAFF
DNA: TGTGCCTGGAGTGTTGGCAGCAGGGACACTGAAGCTTTCTTT
D: .
V: TRBV30
J: TRBJ1-1
size: .

CDR3: CASSQENSGYNEQFF
DNA: TGTGCCAGCAGCCAGGAGAATAGCGGATACAATGAGCAGTTCTTC
D: .
V: TRBV3-1/TRBV3-2
J: TRBJ2-1
size: once

CDR3: CASSPRGGGYTF
DNA: TGTGCCAGCAGCCCCAGGGGAGGGGGCTACACCTTC
D: .
V: TRBV3-1/TRBV3-2
J: TRBJ1-2
size: .

CDR3: CASSQVQDNTGELFF
DNA: TGTGCCAGCAGCCAAGTACAGGACAACACCGGGGAGCTGTTTTTT
D: .
V: TRBV3-1/TRBV3-2
J: TRBJ2-2
size: .

CDR3: CASSESAGYGTEAFF
DNA: TGCGCCAGCAGTGAGTCGGCGGGATATGGCACTGAAGCTTTCTTT
D: .
V: TRBV10-2
J: TRBJ1-1
size: .